Following are 6 T cell receptor beta chains from one sample sequenced in a study of tumor and adjacent non-tumor tissue in lung cancer. The template was RNA from unsorted bulk tissue. Distant lung tissue was collected more than 3 cm away from the tumor edge. A modified ARM-PCR protocol with three rounds of nested PCR amplified TCRbeta. One entry per CDR3 protein results from TCRdb running MiXCR on the multiplex PCR reads. The sample consists of tens of thousands of distinct CDR3 sequences, approximately 59% of them appearing once. Sample: distant non-tumor lung tissue. Receptors originate from a woman between 40 and 55 years old with non-small cell lung cancer.

In this sample, this clonotype turned up many times. The V call is TRBV4-1, the J call TRBJ2-7, with 9 bases that match TRBD2. Looked up from germline, CDR1 is MGHRA and CDR2 is YSYEKL. The ends lost 1 base at V and 2 bases at J; junction bases unmatched: 9. The CDR3 runs 17 residues. CDR3 in DNA: TGCGCCAGCAGCCAAGTATTCTTAGCGGGAGAAACCTACGAGCAGTACTTC. Translating gives CASSQVFLAGETYEQYF.

About this clonotype: This likely comes from a read error, as the CDR3 has no conserved phenylalanine or tryptophan at its end. This chain links TRBV5-1 with TRBJ2-7, with 9 bases aligning to TRBD2. CDR3 length: 16 residues. CDR1 is SGHRS and CDR2 is YFSETQ in the germline V gene. The CDR3 is CASNLRGGQGSYEQYI. CDR3 DNA: TGCGCCAGCAACTTGCGGGGGGGACAAGGATCCTACGAGCAGTACATC.

The V call is TRBV6-5, the J call TRBJ1-1, with D maybe TRBD1 (5 bases). CDR3 length: 14 residues. Germline V gene sequence: CDR1 MNHEY, CDR2 SVGAGI. The V and J ends lost 3 bases and 4 bases respectively, with 12 bases between them. Here the CDR3 reads CASSYQGLSTEAFF. Written as DNA, the CDR3 is TGTGCCAGCAGTTATCAGGGATTGAGCACTGAAGCTTTCTTT.

V gene TRBV29-1 combines with J gene TRBJ2-3, with D unclear. Germline loops: CDR1 SQVTM, CDR2 ANQGSEA. Between the trimmed V and J ends, which lost 6 bases and 7 bases, there was a span of 20 bases. CDR3 size: 14 residues. The CDR3 DNA follows: TGCAGCGTCGCCAGTGGAACTTACTTGTATACGCAGTATTTT. It is translated as CSVASGTYLYTQYF.

For this clonotype: A much larger clone lies one base from this, so it may be a read error. The CDR3 DNA is TGTGCCAGCAGCCTTACCGTACTTAACAATCAGCCCCAGCATTTT. As protein: CASSLTVLNNQPQHF. V usage is TRBV7-8 and J usage is TRBJ1-5; D remains unclear. With 5 bases removed from V and 3 bases from J, the gap between germline ends came to 14 bases. This CDR3 has 15 residues. The V gene's germline CDR1 is SGHVS and CDR2 FQNEAQ.

This clonotype was detected once. Given a much more abundant clone one base away, this may be a read error. This CDR3 reads CTSSTGQRNTGELFF. DNA of the CDR3: TGCACCAGCAGCACGGGACAAAGGAACACCGGGGAGCTGTTTTTT. V gene TRBV5-1 combines with J gene TRBJ2-2, with D perhaps TRBD1 (6 bases). The CDR3 runs to 15 residues. Germline CDR1 SGHRS, CDR2 YFSETQ.